This TCR beta chain was sequenced during a study of T cell responses to AZD1222 COVID-19 vaccine. Overall study findings and caveats: Baseline seropositivity occurred in only a handful of AZD1222 recipients. Variant regions that are unmutated are reportedly the target of nearly half of spike-specific TCRs. Spike-specific TCR depth and breadth grew after two AZD1222 doses. Donors skewed white British and female; clonal diversity was possibly underestimated.

As for this clone: Its antigen remains unknown.

Assay used: immunoSEQ multiplex PCR; TCRdb lists only in-frame clones, some missing. This table holds about 130,000 clones, 80% to 90% found once. This CDR3 region has 15 residues. V lost 5 bases and J lost 4; bases outside the gene matches: 9. Germline CDR1 MNHNS, CDR2 SASEGT. This TCR was sampled from an adult in good health. This rearrangement joins TRBV6-1 to TRBJ1-2; 8 nucleotides line up with TRBD1. Sequencing was performed on peripheral blood, taken on day 0 of AZD1222 vaccination. In DNA, the CDR3 is TGTGCCAGCAGTCCCCGACAGGGGATGGGCTATGGCTACACCTTC. This sequence encodes CASSPRQGMGYGYTF.